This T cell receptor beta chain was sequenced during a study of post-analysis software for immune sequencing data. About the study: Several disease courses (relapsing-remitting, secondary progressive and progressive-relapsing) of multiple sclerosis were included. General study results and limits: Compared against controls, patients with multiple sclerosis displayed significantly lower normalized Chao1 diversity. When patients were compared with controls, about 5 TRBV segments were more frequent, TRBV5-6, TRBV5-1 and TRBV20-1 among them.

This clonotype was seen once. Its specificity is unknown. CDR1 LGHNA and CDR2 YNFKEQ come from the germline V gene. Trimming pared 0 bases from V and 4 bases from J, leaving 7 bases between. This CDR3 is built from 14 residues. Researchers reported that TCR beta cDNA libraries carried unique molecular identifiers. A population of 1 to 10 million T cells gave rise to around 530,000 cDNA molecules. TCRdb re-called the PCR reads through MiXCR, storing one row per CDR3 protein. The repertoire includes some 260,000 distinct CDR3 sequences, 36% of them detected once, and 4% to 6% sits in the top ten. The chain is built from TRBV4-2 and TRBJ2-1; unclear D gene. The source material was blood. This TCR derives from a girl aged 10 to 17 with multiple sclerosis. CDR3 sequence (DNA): TGTGCCAGCAGCCAAGAGACGGGTTACAATGAGCAGTTCTTC. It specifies CASSQETGYNEQFF.